The present T cell receptor beta chain was sequenced within a study of T-cell reconstitution after alpha-beta-depleted transplantation in children. The CDR3 runs to 14 residues. V was pared by 1 base and J by 6 bases, with 10 bases between. Germline CDR1 reads SGDLS; CDR2 reads YYNGEE. Researchers prepared the TCRbeta library using unique molecular identifiers, the study reports. TCRdb re-called the PCR reads with MiXCR, one entry per CDR3 protein. The sample holds some 500,000 distinct CDR3 sequences, 15% to 20% seen once. The chain couples TRBV9 to TRBJ2-2; D not resolved. This sequence was found in a human donor who donated a stem cell graft to a child with acute lymphoblastic leukemia. Sequenced here: PBMCs from the stem cell graft donor, sampled from the stem cell graft. DNA for the CDR3: TGTGCCAGCAGCGTACCACCACAACCCGGGGAGCTGTTTTTT. Residues: CASSVPPQPGELFF.